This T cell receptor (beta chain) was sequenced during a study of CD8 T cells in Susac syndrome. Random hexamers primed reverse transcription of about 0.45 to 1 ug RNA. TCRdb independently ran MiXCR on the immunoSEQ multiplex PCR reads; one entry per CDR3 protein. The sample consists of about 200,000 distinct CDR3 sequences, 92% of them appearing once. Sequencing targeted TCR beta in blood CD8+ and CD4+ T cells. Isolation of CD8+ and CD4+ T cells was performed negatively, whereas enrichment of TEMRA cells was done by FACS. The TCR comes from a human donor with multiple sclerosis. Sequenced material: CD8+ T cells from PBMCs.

CDR3 amino acids: CASSPHPGTPSYEQYF. CDR3 DNA sequence: TGCGCCAGCAGCCCCCATCCCGGGACGCCTTCCTACGAGCAGTACTTC. The genes are TRBV4-1 and TRBJ2-7, with D perhaps assigned TRBD1 or TRBD2 (5 bases each). CDR3 length: 16 residues. The germline gives CDR1 MGHRA, CDR2 YSYEKL. The V end was cut by 4 bases, the J end by 1 base, with 17 bases between.